The clone carrying this T cell receptor (beta chain) was detected a few times. Germline V gene lookup returns CDR1 SGHVS and CDR2 FNYEAQ. V lost 5 bases to trimming and J lost 2 bases; unmatched junction nucleotides: 4. CDR3 length: 15 amino acids. This record comes from a study of T-cell memory formation after mild COVID-19. One entry per CDR3 protein, called by TCRdb with MiXCR from the 5' RACE reads. The table includes a few hundred thousand distinct CDR3 sequences, under 8.5% detected once. J is TRBJ2-7 and V is TRBV7-6; TRBD2 agrees at 12 bases. This TCR derives from a man between 18 and 29 years old who had mild COVID-19 (a few samples of this study predate the infection). Cell type and time point are not known. The sample taken for sequencing was PBMCs or a T cell subset sorted from them (not recorded which). The CDR3 reads CASSLRLAGAYEQYF. In DNA form, the CDR3 reads TGTGCCAGCAGCCTAAGACTAGCGGGGGCCTACGAGCAGTACTTC.